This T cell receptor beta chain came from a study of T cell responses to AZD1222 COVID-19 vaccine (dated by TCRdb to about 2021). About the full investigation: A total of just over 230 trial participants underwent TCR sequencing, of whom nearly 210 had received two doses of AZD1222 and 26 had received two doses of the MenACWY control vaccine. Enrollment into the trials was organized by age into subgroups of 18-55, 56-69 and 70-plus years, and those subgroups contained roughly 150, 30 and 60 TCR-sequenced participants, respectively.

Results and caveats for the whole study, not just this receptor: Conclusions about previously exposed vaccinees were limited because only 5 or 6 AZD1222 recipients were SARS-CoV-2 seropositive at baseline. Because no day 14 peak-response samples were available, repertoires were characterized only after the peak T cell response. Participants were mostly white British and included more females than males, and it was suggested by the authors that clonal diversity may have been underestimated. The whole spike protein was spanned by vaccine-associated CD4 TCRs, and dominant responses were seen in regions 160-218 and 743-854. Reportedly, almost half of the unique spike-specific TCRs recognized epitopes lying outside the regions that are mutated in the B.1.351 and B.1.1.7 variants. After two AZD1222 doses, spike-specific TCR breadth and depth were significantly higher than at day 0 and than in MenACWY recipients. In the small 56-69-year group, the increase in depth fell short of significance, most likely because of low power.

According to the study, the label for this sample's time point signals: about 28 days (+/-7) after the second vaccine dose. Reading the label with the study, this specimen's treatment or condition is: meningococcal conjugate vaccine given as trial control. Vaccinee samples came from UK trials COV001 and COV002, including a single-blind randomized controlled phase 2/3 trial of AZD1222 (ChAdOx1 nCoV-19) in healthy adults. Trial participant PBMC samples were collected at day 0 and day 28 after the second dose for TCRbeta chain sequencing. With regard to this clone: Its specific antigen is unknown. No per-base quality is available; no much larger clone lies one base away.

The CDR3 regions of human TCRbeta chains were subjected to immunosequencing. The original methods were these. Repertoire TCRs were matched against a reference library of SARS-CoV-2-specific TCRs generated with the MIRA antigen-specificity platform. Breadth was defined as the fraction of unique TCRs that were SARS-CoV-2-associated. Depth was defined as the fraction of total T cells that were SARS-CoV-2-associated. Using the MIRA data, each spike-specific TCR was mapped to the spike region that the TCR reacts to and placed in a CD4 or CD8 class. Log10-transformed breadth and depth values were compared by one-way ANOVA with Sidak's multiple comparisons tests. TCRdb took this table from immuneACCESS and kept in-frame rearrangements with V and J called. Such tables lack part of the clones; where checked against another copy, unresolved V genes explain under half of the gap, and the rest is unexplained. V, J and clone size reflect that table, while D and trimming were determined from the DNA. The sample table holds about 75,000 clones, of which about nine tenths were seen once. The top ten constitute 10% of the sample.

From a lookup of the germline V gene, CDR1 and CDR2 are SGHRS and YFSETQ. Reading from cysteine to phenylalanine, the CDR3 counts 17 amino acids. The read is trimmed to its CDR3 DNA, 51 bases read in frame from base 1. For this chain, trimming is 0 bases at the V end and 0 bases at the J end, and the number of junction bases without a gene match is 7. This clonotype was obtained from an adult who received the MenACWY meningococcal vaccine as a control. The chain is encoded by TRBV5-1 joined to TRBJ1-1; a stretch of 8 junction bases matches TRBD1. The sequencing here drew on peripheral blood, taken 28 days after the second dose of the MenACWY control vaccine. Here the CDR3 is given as CASSLVVRDRMNTEAFF. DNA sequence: TGCGCCAGCAGCTTGGTGGTTCGGGACAGGATGAACACTGAAGCTTTCTTT.